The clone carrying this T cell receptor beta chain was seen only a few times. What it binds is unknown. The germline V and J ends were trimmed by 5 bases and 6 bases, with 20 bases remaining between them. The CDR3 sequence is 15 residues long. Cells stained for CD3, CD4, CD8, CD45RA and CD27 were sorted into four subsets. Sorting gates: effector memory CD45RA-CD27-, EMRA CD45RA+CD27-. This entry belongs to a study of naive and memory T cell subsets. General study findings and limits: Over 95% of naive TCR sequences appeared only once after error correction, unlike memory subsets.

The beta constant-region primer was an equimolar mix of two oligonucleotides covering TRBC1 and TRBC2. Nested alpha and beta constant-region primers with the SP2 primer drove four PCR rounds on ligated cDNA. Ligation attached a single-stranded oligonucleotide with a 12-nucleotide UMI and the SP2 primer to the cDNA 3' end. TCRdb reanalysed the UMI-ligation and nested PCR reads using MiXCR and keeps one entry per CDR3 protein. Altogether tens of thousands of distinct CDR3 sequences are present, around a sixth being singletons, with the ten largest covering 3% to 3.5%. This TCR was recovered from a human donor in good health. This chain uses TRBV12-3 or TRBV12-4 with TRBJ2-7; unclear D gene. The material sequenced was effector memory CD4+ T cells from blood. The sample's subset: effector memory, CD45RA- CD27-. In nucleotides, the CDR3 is TGTGCCAGCAGTAGGCTTGACGCATCATTCGGCGAGCAGTACTTC. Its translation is CASSRLDASFGEQYF.